This TCR beta chain was identified in a study of neurological immune-mediated disorders. Findings of the study overall: The multiple sclerosis repertoire cluster lacked an association with any feature, whether clinical or MRI. One related-CDR3 cluster, which may be a signature, held the repertoires of 18 of 34 multiple sclerosis patients after phylogenetic grouping. Across subjects, no CDR3 amino acid sequence appeared in expanded clones of more than one subject, a finding that suggested private repertoires in all groups.

Many counts were recorded for this clonotype. Antigen: not known. TCRdb analysed the 5' RACE reads with MiXCR anew, one entry per CDR3 protein. Here the sample spans approximately 66,000 distinct CDR3 sequences, less than 5.5% being singletons. The CDR3 is made up of 15 amino acids. CDR1 is SGHAT, CDR2 FQNNGV, per germline. V was clipped by 3 bases and J by 0 bases, with 6 bases between them. This chain joins TRBV11-2 and TRBJ2-6; a weak D match, TRBD1 (5 bases). Input material: PBMCs. This clonotype was obtained from a man under 40 with multiple sclerosis. The CDR3 region is CASSLGLSGANVLTF. The CDR3 region has the DNA TGTGCCAGCAGCTTGGGGCTCTCTGGGGCCAACGTCCTGACTTTC.